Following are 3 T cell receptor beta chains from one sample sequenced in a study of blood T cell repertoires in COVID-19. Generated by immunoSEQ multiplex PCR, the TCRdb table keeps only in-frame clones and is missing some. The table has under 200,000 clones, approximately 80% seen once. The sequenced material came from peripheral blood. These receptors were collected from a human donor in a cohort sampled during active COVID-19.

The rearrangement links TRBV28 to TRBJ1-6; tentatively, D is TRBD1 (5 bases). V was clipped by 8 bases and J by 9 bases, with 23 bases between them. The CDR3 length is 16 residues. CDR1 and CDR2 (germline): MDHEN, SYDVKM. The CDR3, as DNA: TGTGCCAGCCGCGTATCAGGGATTTTCGGTGGTTCACCCCTCCACTTT. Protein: CASRVSGIFGGSPLHF.

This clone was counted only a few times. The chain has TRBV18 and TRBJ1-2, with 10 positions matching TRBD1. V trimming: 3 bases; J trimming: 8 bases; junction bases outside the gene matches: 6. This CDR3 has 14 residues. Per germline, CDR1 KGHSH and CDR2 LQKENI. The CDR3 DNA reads TGTGCCAGCTCACCGGGACAGGGGATAGAGGGCTACACCTTC. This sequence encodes CASSPGQGIEGYTF. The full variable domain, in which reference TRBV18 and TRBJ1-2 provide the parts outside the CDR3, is NAGVMQNPRHLVRRRGQEARLRCSPMKGHSHVYWYRQLPEEGLKFMVYLQKENIIDESGMPKERFSAEFPKEGPSILRIQQVVRGDSAAYFCASSPGQGIEGYTFGSGTRLTVV.

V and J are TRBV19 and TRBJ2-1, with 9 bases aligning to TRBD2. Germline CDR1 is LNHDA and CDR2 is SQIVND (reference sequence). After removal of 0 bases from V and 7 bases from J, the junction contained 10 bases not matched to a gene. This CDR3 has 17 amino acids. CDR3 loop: CASSIDSGSGRPNEQFF. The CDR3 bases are TGTGCCAGTAGTATAGATAGTGGTAGCGGGAGACCAAATGAGCAGTTCTTC. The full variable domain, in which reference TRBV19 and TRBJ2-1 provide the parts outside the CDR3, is DGGITQSPKYLFRKEGQNVTLSCEQNLNHDAMYWYRQDPGQGLRLIYYSQIVNDFQKGDIAEGYSVSREKKESFPLTVTSAQKNPTAFYLCASSIDSGSGRPNEQFFGPGTRLTVL.